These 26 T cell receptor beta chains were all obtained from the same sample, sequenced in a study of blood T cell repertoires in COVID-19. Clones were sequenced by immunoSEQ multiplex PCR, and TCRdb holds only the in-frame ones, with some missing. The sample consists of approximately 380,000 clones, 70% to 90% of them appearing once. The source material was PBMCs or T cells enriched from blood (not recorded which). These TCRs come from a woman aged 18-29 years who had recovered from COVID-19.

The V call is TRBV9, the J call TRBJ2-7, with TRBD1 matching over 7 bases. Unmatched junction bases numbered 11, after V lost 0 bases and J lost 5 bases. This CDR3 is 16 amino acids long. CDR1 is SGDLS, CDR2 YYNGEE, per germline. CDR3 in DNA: TGTGCCAGCAGCGTAGAAGGCCGGGACAGTGCCGACGAGCAGTACTTC. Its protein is CASSVEGRDSADEQYF.

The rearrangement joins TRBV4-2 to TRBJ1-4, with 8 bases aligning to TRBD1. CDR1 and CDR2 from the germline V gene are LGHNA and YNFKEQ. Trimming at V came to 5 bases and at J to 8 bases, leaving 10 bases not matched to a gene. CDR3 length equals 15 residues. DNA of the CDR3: TGTGCCAGCAGCGCTAGCCAGGGGGCTGGAGAAAAACTGTTTTTT. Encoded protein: CASSASQGAGEKLFF.

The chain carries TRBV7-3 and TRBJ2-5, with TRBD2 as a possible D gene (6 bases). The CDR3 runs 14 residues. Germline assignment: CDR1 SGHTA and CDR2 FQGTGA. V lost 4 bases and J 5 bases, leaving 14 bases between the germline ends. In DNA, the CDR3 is TGTGCCAGCAGCTCGAGTGGAGGGGTCGAGACCCAGTACTTC. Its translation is CASSSSGGVETQYF.

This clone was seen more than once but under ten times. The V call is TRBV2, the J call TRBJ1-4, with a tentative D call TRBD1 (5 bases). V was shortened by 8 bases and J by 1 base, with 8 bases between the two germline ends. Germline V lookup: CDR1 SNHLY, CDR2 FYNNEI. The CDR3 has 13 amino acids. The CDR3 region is CASLRGTNEKLFF. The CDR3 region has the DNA TGTGCCAGCCTTAGGGGAACTAATGAAAAACTGTTTTTT. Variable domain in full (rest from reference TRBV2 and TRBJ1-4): EPEVTQTPSHQVTQMGQEVILRCVPISNHLYFYWYRQILGQKVEFLVSFYNNEISEKSEIFDDQFSVERPDGSNFTLKIRSTKLEDSAMYFCASLRGTNEKLFFGSGTQLSVL.

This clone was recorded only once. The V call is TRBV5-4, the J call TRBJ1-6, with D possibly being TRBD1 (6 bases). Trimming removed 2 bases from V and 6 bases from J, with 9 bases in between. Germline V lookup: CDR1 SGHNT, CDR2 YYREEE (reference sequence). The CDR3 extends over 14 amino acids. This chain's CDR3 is CASSFRGGNSPLHF. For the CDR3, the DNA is TGTGCCAGCAGCTTTAGGGGGGGTAATTCACCCCTCCACTTT.

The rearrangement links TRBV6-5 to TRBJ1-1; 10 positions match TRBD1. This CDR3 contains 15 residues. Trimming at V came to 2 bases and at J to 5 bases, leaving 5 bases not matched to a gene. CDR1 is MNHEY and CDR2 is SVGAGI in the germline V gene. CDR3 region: CASSYTGTGATEAFF. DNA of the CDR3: TGTGCCAGCAGTTACACCGGGACAGGGGCGACTGAAGCTTTCTTT.

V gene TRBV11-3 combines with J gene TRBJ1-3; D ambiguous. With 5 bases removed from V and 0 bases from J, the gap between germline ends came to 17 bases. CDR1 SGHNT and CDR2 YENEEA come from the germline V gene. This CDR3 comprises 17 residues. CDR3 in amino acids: CASSRPLTEHSGNTIYF. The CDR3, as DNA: TGTGCCAGCAGCCGCCCCCTTACAGAACACTCTGGAAACACCATATATTTT. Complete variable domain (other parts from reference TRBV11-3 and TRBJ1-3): EAGVVQSPRYKIIEKKQPVAFWCNPISGHNTLYWYLQNLGQGPELLIRYENEEAVDDSQLPKDRFSAERLKGVDSTLKIQPAELGDSAVYLCASSRPLTEHSGNTIYFGEGSWLTVV.

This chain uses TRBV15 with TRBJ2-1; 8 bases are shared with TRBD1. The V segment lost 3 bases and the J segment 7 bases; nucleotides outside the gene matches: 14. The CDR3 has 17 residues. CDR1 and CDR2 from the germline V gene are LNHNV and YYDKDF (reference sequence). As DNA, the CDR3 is TGTGCCACCAGCAGGGTTCAGGGGGCGAGTTGGTTAAATGAGCAGTTCTTC. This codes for CATSRVQGASWLNEQFF.

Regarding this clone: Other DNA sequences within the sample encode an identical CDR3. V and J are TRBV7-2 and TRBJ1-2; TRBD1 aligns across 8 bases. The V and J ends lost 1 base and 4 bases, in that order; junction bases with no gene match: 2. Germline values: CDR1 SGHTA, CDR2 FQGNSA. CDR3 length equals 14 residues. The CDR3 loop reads CASSLETGGYGYTF. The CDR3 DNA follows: TGTGCCAGCAGCTTAGAAACAGGGGGCTATGGCTACACCTTC.

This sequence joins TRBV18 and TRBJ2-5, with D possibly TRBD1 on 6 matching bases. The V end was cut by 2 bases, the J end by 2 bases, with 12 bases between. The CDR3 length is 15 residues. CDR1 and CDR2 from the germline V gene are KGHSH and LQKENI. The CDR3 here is CASSPFRTEQETQYF. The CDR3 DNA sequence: TGTGCCAGCTCACCATTCAGGACAGAACAAGAGACCCAGTACTTC.

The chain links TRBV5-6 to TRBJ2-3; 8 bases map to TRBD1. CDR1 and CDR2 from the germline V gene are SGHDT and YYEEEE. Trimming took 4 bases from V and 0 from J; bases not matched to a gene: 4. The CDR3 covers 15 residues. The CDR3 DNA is TGTGCCAGCAGCGCAGGACAGGGTAGCACAGATACGCAGTATTTT. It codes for CASSAGQGSTDTQYF.

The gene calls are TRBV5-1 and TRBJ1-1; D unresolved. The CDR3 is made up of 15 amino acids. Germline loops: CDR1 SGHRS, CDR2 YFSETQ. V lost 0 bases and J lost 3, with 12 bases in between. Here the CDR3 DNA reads TGCGCCAGCAGCTTGGCCCCGGGAATGGACACTGAAGCTTTCTTT. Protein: CASSLAPGMDTEAFF.

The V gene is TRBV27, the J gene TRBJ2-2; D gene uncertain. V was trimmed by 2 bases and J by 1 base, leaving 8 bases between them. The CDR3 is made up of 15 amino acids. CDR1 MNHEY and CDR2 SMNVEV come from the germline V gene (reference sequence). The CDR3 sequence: CASSLMALNTGELFF. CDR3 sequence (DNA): TGTGCCAGCAGTTTAATGGCTTTGAACACCGGGGAGCTGTTTTTT.

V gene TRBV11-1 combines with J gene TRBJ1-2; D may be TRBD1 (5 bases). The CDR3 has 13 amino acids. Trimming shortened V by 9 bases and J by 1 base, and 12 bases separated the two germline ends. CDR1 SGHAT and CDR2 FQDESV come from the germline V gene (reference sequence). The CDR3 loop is CASSGLLNYGYTF. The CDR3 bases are TGTGCCAGTTCGGGACTCCTTAACTATGGCTACACCTTC.

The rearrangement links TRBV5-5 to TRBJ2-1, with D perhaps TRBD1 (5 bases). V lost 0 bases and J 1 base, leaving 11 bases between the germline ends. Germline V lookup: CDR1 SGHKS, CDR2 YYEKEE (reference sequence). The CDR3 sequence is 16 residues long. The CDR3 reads CASSLGPGLSYNEQFF. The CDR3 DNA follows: TGTGCCAGCAGCTTGGGTCCAGGGCTGTCCTACAATGAGCAGTTCTTC.

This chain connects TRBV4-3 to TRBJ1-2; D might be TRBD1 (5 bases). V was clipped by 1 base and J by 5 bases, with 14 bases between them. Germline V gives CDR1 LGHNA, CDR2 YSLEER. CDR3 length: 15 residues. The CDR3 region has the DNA TGCGCCAGCAGCCAAGCCCAGGGAAGGTGGTATGGCTACACCTTC. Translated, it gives CASSQAQGRWYGYTF.

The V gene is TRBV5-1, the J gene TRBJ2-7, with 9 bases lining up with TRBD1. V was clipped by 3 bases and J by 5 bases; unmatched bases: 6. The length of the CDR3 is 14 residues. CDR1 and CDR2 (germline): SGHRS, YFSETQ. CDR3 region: CASSSGQGSHEQYF. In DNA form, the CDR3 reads TGCGCCAGCAGCTCGGGACAGGGAAGCCACGAGCAGTACTTC.

CDR3 loop: CASSLAGREVDTQYF. CDR3 nucleotide sequence: TGTGCCAGCAGCTTGGCCGGTAGGGAGGTCGATACGCAGTATTTT. The chain joins TRBV5-8 to TRBJ2-3; a weak D match, TRBD2 (6 bases). Trimming removed 0 bases from V and 6 bases from J, with 14 bases in between. The CDR3 sequence is 15 residues long. CDR1 and CDR2 (germline): SGHTS, YDEGEE. The entire variable domain, with the rest obtained from reference TRBV5-8 and TRBJ2-3, is as follows: EAGVTQSPTHLIKTRGQQATLRCSPISGHTSVYWYQQALGLGLQFLLWYDEGEERNRGNFPPRFSGRQFPNYSSELNVNALELEDSALYLCASSLAGREVDTQYFGPGTRLTVL.

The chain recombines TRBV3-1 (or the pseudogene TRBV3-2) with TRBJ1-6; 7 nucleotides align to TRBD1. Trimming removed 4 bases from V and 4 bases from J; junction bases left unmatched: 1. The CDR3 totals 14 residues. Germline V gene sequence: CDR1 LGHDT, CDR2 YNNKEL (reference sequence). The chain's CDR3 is CASSLTGYNSPLHF. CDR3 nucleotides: TGTGCCAGCAGCCTGACAGGGTATAATTCACCCCTCCACTTT.

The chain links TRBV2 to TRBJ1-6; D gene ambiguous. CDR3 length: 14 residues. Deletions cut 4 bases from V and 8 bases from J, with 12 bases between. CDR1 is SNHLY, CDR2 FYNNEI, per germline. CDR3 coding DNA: TGTGCCAGCAGTGGGCCCAGAGGAGATTCACCCCTCCACTTT. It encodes CASSGPRGDSPLHF.

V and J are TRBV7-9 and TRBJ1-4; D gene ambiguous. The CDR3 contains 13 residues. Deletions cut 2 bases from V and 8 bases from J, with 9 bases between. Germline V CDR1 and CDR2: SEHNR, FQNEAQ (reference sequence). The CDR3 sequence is CASSLQRGEKLFF. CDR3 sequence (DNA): TGTGCCAGCAGCTTACAGAGAGGGGAAAAACTGTTTTTT.

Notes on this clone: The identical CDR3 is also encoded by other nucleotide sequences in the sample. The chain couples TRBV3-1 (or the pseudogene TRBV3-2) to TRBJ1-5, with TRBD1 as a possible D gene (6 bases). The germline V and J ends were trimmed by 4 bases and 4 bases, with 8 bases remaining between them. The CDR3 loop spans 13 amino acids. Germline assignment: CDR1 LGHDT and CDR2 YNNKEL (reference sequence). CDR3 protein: CASSRQGNQPQHF. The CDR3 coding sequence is TGTGCCAGCAGCCGGCAGGGGAATCAGCCCCAGCATTTT.

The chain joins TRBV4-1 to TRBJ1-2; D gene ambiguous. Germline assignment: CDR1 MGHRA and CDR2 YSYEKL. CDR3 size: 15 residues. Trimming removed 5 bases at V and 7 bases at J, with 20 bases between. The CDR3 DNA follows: TGCGCCAGCAGCACCCCGGGAGGTCCGATCGGTGGCTACACCTTC. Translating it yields CASSTPGGPIGGYTF.

The CDR3 spells CASRSQGNTEAFF. The CDR3 DNA is TGTGCCAGTCGAAGTCAGGGGAACACTGAAGCTTTCTTT. The chain joins TRBV19 to TRBJ1-1, with D possibly TRBD1 on 5 matching bases. The CDR3 consists of 13 residues. Germline CDR1 is LNHDA and CDR2 is SQIVND (reference sequence). Trimming took off 8 bases at V and 1 base at J, with 11 bases between the two ends.

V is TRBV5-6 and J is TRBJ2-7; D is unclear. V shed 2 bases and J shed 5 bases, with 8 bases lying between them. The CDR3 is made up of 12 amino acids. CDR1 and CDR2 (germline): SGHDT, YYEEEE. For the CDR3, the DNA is TGTGCCAGCAGCTTTTTACCGGACGAGCAGTACTTC. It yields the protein CASSFLPDEQYF. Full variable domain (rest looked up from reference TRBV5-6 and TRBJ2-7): DAGVTQSPTHLIKTRGQQVTLRCSPKSGHDTVSWYQQALGQGPQFIFQYYEEEERQRGNFPDRFSGHQFPNYSSELNVNALLLGDSALYLCASSFLPDEQYFGPGTRLTVT.

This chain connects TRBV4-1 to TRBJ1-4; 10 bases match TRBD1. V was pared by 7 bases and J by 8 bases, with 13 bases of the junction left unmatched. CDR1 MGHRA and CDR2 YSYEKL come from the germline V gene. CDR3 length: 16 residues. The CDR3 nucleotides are TGCGCCAGCAACTCCCCTGACAGGGGGCGGAAGGAAAAACTGTTTTTT. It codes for CASNSPDRGRKEKLFF.